One and the same sample provided the 15 T cell receptor beta chains below, sequenced in a study of regulatory T cells in long-lasting Graves disease. The time point is: persistent/refractory GD, antithyroid drugs over 5 years with positive TRAb. The authors made the TCR library using RNA they extracted from PBMCs. Relying on iRepertoire HTBI primers and Arm-PCR of CDR3 regions, the team built TCR beta libraries. Using its own MiXCR run on the multiplex PCR reads, TCRdb lists one record per CDR3 protein. The sample yields 450,000 or so distinct CDR3 sequences, 22% seen once. The sample in question was peripheral blood mononuclear cells (PBMCs), obtained when the disease was refractory, from a patient treated with antithyroid drugs. The receptors derive from a female donor with Graves disease.

This clonotype occurred a few times. V is TRBV7-9 and J is TRBJ1-4, with D uncertain. V was clipped by 5 bases and J by 8 bases, with 21 bases between them. CDR1 SEHNR and CDR2 FQNEAQ come from the germline V gene (reference sequence). This CDR3 has 16 amino acids. CDR3 DNA: TGTGCCAGCAGCCTACCAAGGACGTCGAACACCGAAAAACTGTTTTTT. Translation gives CASSLPRTSNTEKLFF.

This clonotype has a count of ten or more. This chain uses TRBV11-2 with TRBJ2-7, with D perhaps TRBD2 (5 bases). CDR3 length: 15 amino acids. Trimming took off 4 bases at V and 7 bases at J, with 20 bases between the two ends. Germline lookup yields CDR1 SGHAT and CDR2 FQNNGV. The CDR3 loop reads CASSSWDGSSGEQYF. The CDR3 region has the DNA TGTGCCAGCAGCTCTTGGGATGGTAGCTCGGGGGAGCAGTACTTC.

This clonotype has a handful of counts. V is TRBV9 and J is TRBJ1-2, with 9 nucleotides matching TRBD1. This CDR3 is 15 amino acids long. Germline V gene sequence: CDR1 SGDLS, CDR2 YYNGEE. The J segment lost 2 bases and the V segment lost 4 bases, leaving 6 bases of the junction unmatched. The CDR3 DNA follows: TGTGCCAGCAGCACCGGACAGGGGCTAAACTATGGCTACACCTTC. Its protein product is CASSTGQGLNYGYTF.

The table lists this clonotype with many counts. The chain employs TRBV27 and TRBJ1-1; D call uncertain. V lost 0 bases to trimming and J lost 3 bases, with 5 bases between them. This CDR3 region has 13 residues. CDR1 is MNHEY, CDR2 SMNVEV, per germline (reference sequence). The CDR3 DNA is TGTGCCAGCAGTTTATCGTCGTACACTGAAGCTTTCTTT. This translates into CASSLSSYTEAFF.

This clonotype has more than one count but fewer than ten. V and J are TRBV6-1 and TRBJ1-1, with unresolved D. This CDR3 has 13 residues. The germline V gene encodes CDR1 MNHNS and CDR2 SASEGT. The V end was cut by 6 bases, the J end by 10 bases, with 18 bases between. CDR3 protein: CASRPGLLAGAFF. CDR3 in DNA: TGTGCCAGCAGGCCGGGCCTCCTCGCTGGAGCTTTCTTT.

The table lists this clonotype with many counts. V is TRBV20-1 and J is TRBJ2-5, with 9 nucleotides matching TRBD1. The junction had 7 bases not matched to a gene; V was cut back by 5 bases and J by 6 bases. CDR1 and CDR2 from the germline V gene are DFQATT and SNEGSKA (reference sequence). The CDR3 covers 13 residues. This CDR3 reads CSAEGTGSKTQYF. CDR3 in DNA: TGCAGTGCTGAAGGGACAGGGTCGAAGACCCAGTACTTC.

This clonotype showed up just a few times. The chain employs TRBV28 and TRBJ2-3; D possibly corresponds to TRBD2 (6 bases). Germline CDR1 and CDR2: MDHEN and SYDVKM. The CDR3 length is 12 residues. V lost 8 bases, J lost 1 base, and 7 bases lay in between. The CDR3 here is CASGLRTDTQYF. The CDR3 bases are TGTGCCAGCGGACTACGCACAGATACGCAGTATTTT.

The rearrangement joins TRBV10-3 to TRBJ2-7, with D perhaps TRBD1 (6 bases). Between the trimmed V and J ends, which lost 10 bases and 4 bases, there was a span of 20 bases. Germline lookup yields CDR1 ENHRY and CDR2 SYGVKD. This CDR3 is 14 amino acids long. CDR3 amino acids: CASGNPTGQYEQYF. The DNA for the CDR3 is TGTGCCAGCGGCAACCCGACAGGACAATACGAGCAGTACTTC.

At least ten counts were recorded for this clonotype. The chain recombines TRBV6-5 with TRBJ2-2; TRBD1 agrees at 9 bases. This CDR3 region has 18 residues. V was pared by 0 bases and J by 5 bases, with 10 bases of the junction left unmatched. CDR1 is MNHEY, CDR2 SVGAGI, per germline. This CDR3 reads CASSYSVTGGSGTGELFF. The CDR3 DNA sequence: TGTGCCAGCAGTTACTCGGTGACAGGGGGTAGCGGGACCGGGGAGCTGTTTTTT.

V gene TRBV28 combines with J gene TRBJ2-7, with TRBD2 matching 11 bases. The junction had 6 bases not matched to a gene; V was cut back by 5 bases and J by 6 bases. The CDR3 consists of 14 residues. Germline V gene data show CDR1 as MDHEN and CDR2 as SYDVKM. Written as DNA, the CDR3 is TGTGCCAGCAGTCTCTTAGCGGGGGGGCGCGAGCAGTACTTC. Amino acids: CASSLLAGGREQYF.

The chain combines TRBV3-1 with TRBJ2-5; the D is unclear. The CDR3 totals 16 residues. The V end lost 0 bases, the J end lost 4 bases, and 15 bases lay between the germline ends. Germline loops: CDR1 LGHDT, CDR2 YNNKEL (reference sequence). DNA for the CDR3: TGTGCCAGCAGCCAAGATTTATCGGGTTTTGGAGAGACCCAGTACTTC. Translating gives CASSQDLSGFGETQYF.

This clonotype has a count of ten or more. This chain uses TRBV15 with TRBJ1-2, with D unclear. Germline CDR1 reads LNHNV; CDR2 reads YYDKDF (reference sequence). CDR3 length: 13 amino acids. The V end lost 1 base, the J end lost 8 bases, and 11 bases lay between the germline ends. CDR3 region: CATSRVGIRGYTF. In DNA form, the CDR3 reads TGTGCCACCAGCAGAGTGGGGATCAGGGGCTACACCTTC.

This clonotype was counted at least ten times. The V and J genes are TRBV12-3 or TRBV12-4 and TRBJ2-2; 8 bases are shared with TRBD2. There are 16 residues in the CDR3. Unmatched junction bases numbered 3, after V lost 2 bases and J lost 1 base. The CDR3 spells CASSLYSGGNTGELFF. The CDR3 DNA reads as TGTGCCAGCAGTTTATACAGCGGGGGGAACACCGGGGAGCTGTTTTTT.

The V and J genes are TRBV20-1 and TRBJ2-1; TRBD2 agrees at 7 bases. The CDR3 covers 14 residues. V lost 8 bases and J lost 4; bases outside the gene matches: 11. Germline assignment: CDR1 DFQATT and CDR2 SNEGSKA (reference sequence). The CDR3 reads CSLRLTGGYNEQFF. The DNA for the CDR3 is TGCAGTCTTCGACTGACGGGGGGTTACAATGAGCAGTTCTTC.

The sample holds many counts of this clonotype. This chain uses TRBV28 with TRBJ1-6; unclear D gene. CDR3 length: 16 residues. The V gene lost 5 bases and the J gene lost 4 bases, with 15 bases spanning the gap. Germline-derived CDR1 and CDR2 are MDHEN and SYDVKM. CDR3 loop: CASSPLAGLYNSPLHF. CDR3 sequence (DNA): TGTGCCAGCAGTCCCCTGGCAGGTCTATATAATTCACCCCTCCACTTT.